Reported below is one TCR beta chain. This clonotype was counted ten times or more. Its antigen remains undetermined. No base quality values were provided; no much bigger clone lies one nucleotide off. Unsorted PBMC libraries were generated from 2 million PBMCs stored in RNAlater at -80 °C until RNA extraction. The multiple sclerosis patients were enrolled in a US clinical protocol that evaluated disease progression with magnetic resonance imaging. Peripheral blood was subjected to Ficoll-Hypaque density gradient centrifugation to isolate PBMCs, which were then cryopreserved in liquid nitrogen. These data come from a study of neurological immune-mediated disorders (dated 2019 in TCRdb). With respect to the entire study: Among the roughly 34 multiple sclerosis patients, approximately 31 had relapsing-remitting MS and 3 had secondary progressive MS. Using UMI-based sequencing, the study compared peripheral blood TCR-beta repertoires from patients with HTLV-I-associated myelopathy (HAM/TSP), patients with multiple sclerosis, and healthy controls. Alongside PBMC samples, the set of approximately 100 TCR-beta libraries contained longitudinal samples, technical triplicates, and paired CD4+ and CD8+ T-cell subsets that had been sorted. The cohort was made up of 68 subjects, consisting of some 14 HAM/TSP patients, about 34 multiple sclerosis patients and approximately 20 healthy controls. General study outcomes and caveats: TCR clonal expansion was highest in HAM/TSP patients and lowest in MS patients, with MS patients falling below even healthy controls. Expanded clones from different subjects shared no identical CDR3 amino acid sequences, which suggests that TCR-beta repertoires were private in all groups. The MS cluster was not associated with any clinical or MRI features, and the authors stated that larger cohorts are needed. Phylogenetic analysis grouped repertoires from 18 of 34 MS patients into a cluster of related CDR3 sequences, suggesting a possible repertoire-level signature.

cDNA was synthesized by template-switch 5'RACE using a primer carrying a 10-nucleotide random unique molecular identifier by which each TCR transcript was tagged. Every sequencing run covered 15-18 subjects and yielded more than 160 million TCR-beta sequences. The RNeasy kit was used to extract total RNA. The KAPA Real-time Library Amplification kit was used to amplify TCR-beta VDJ regions with primers for the TCR constant region and the 5'RACE anchor. Sample indexes and Illumina adaptors were added in a first PCR, after which library yield was increased in a second PCR. After Ampure bead purification, the TCR product of roughly 650 bp was size-selected on a 2% E-gel SizeSelection system. Before pooling, library quality was checked on a Bioanalyzer, concentration was measured with Qubit, and libraries were quantified with the Kapa Library Quantification kit. Paired-end 2 x 150 bp sequencing of the libraries was performed on an Illumina HiSeq 2500. To increase sequence diversity, roughly 24-32% phiX was spiked into each library pool. The authors' analysis ran thus. Quality-filtered reads were processed with the UMI-based MiGEC pipeline, which removed over 75% of raw TCR sequences during error correction. VDJ genes were aligned to IMGT germline references, and each clonotype was defined by a unique CDR3 amino acid sequence together with V-J genes. VDJtools evaluated clonal expansion, Shannon diversity and CDR3 relatedness (CalcPairwiseDistances, ClusterSamples); CLCbio workbench built phylogenetic trees. Clones with at least 8 unique UMIs were defined as expanded, with this threshold being based on coefficient-of-variation modelling across technical triplicates. TCRdb ran its own pipeline on the public reads, namely fastp trimming at Q25 and MiXCR clone calling, and kept in-frame beta chains. Each entry is one CDR3 protein sequence, shown with its most common DNA and genes. None of the V and J calls come from the authors' own analysis; TCRdb made them. The sample yields around 69,000 distinct CDR3 sequences; 4.5% were counted once. Of the sample, 6.9% is held by the ten largest clones.

Sequenced input: PBMCs. This receptor was identified in a man in his thirties or forties with multiple sclerosis.

CDR3 reads: CASSFIGVCGTDTQYF. DNA sequence: TGTGCCAGCAGCTTCATAGGGGTGTGTGGCACAGATACGCAGTATTTT. Rearrangement joined TRBV5-5 to TRBJ2-3; TRBD1 could be the D gene, as 5 bases match. The germline V gene (reference sequence) specifies SGHKS as CDR1 and YYEKEE as CDR2. V is pared back by 2 bases and J by 1 base, with 14 bases lying between the germline termini. The CDR3 sequence holds 16 residues, the cysteine and phenylalanine included. Only the CDR3 DNA stays, 48 bases, in frame from base 1.